This T cell receptor beta chain was sequenced in a study of OX40 agonist ivuxolimab in advanced cancers. Study at large: Patients were dosed with the agonistic anti-OX40 (CD134) antibody ivuxolimab. Among those enrolled, mean age was approximately 62 years (range about 23 to 79) and approximately 83% were male.

Here immunoSEQ multiplex PCR was the method, and the copy in TCRdb shows in-frame clones only, minus some. This table has tens of thousands of clones, about 88% appearing once. As for this clone: What it recognizes is unknown.

Overall study results and limits: Both blood CD4+ and CD8+ T cells showed clonal growth by week 6 at 0.1 to 3.0 mg/kg. CD8+ T cells averaged more expanded clones than CD4+.

Germline CDR1 reads SGHTA; CDR2 reads FQGTGA. This CDR3 is built from 18 residues. With 5 bases clipped from V and 0 bases from J, the junction kept 8 bases outside the gene matches. The receptor comes from an adult with an advanced solid tumor such as melanoma, head and neck, liver or kidney cancer. This sequence joins TRBV7-3 and TRBJ2-3, with TRBD2 identical over 13 bases. The sequencing here drew on CD4+ or CD8+ T cells sorted from blood, taken in a trial of the OX40 agonist ivuxolimab. CDR3 in DNA: TGTGCCAGCAGCCCCATTGGGGGACTAGCGGGGAGCACAGATACGCAGTATTTT. Protein product: CASSPIGGLAGSTDTQYF.